Shown below are 7 T cell receptor beta chains from a single sample sequenced in a study of blood T cells in healthy people across ages. Together with a sample-barcoded 5' primer, a J-beta primer mix was included in a second PCR lasting about 7 to 11 cycles. Each CDR3 protein gets one entry after TCRdb re-called the 5' RACE reads with MiXCR. This sample carries 550,000 to 650,000 distinct CDR3 sequences, roughly a quarter of them seen once, and the ten largest clones take about 3.9%. These data also featured in a second study, about T cells of mothers and their children.

The sample consisted of blood. Every receptor here comes from a boy between 2 and 10 years old in good health.

This clonotype was counted a few times. The rearrangement links TRBV6-5 to TRBJ2-7; 8 nucleotides match TRBD2. Per the germline V gene, CDR1 is MNHEY and CDR2 is SVGAGI. The V segment lost 1 base and the J segment 2 bases; nucleotides outside the gene matches: 7. This CDR3 spans 16 amino acids. The DNA of the CDR3 is TGTGCCAGCAGTTACTACCCTACGGGAGGGACCTACGAGCAGTACTTC. Translating it yields CASSYYPTGGTYEQYF.

This clonotype has just one count. The chain is built from TRBV5-1 and TRBJ2-5, with 11 bases identical to TRBD2. The better agreement between TRBJ2-7 and the DNA end casts doubt on the J call. Per germline, CDR1 SGHRS and CDR2 YFSETQ. The CDR3 extends over 16 amino acids. The CDR3 DNA is TGCGCCAGCAGCTCCCTTAGCGGGAGGGCCGAGGCCGAGCAGTACTTC. Translated: CASSSLSGRAEAEQYF.

Only a few counts were recorded for this clonotype. This sequence joins TRBV2 and TRBJ2-2; 8 bases map to TRBD1. The CDR3 is made up of 14 amino acids. Germline-derived CDR1 and CDR2 are SNHLY and FYNNEI. Germline trimming cut 6 bases from V and 3 bases from J; bases unmatched to any gene: 3. For the CDR3, the DNA is TGTGCCAGCAGGGGGACAGGCGACACCGGGGAGCTGTTTTTT. Residues: CASRGTGDTGELFF. Using reference TRBV2 and TRBJ2-2 for the parts outside the CDR3, the full variable domain is EPEVTQTPSHQVTQMGQEVILRCVPISNHLYFYWYRQILGQKVEFLVSFYNNEISEKSEIFDDQFSVERPDGSNFTLKIRSTKLEDSAMYFCASRGTGDTGELFFGEGSRLTVL.

The chain uses TRBV5-6 and TRBJ2-4; 7 bases match TRBD1. The CDR3 extends over 16 amino acids. J gave up 0 bases and V 4 bases, and 7 bases lay outside the gene matches. The germline gives CDR1 SGHDT, CDR2 YYEEEE. CDR3 DNA: TGTGCCAGCAGCCAGACAGGGCGTTTAGCCAAAAACATTCAGTACTTC. Translating gives CASSQTGRLAKNIQYF.

The J gene is TRBJ2-1, the V gene TRBV12-3 or TRBV12-4; 10 nucleotides match TRBD1. The last part of the DNA fits TRBJ2-7 better; the J call may be wrong. This CDR3 comprises 15 residues. CDR3 sequence (DNA): TGTGCCAGCAGTCCAGACAGGGGGCCAAAAAACGAGCAGTACTTC. Its translation is CASSPDRGPKNEQYF.

The gene calls are TRBV6-5 and TRBJ2-1; D is possibly TRBD2 (6 bases). The J call could be wrong; TRBJ2-5 is a better fit for the DNA end. Per the germline V gene, CDR1 is MNHEY and CDR2 is SVGAGI. This CDR3 spans 15 amino acids. The CDR3 nucleotides read TGTGCCAGCAGTTACTCGATTTATGGGAGGGAGACCCAGTACTTC. This translates into CASSYSIYGRETQYF.

A few counts support this clonotype. V usage is TRBV25-1 and J usage is TRBJ2-2; 9 bases align to TRBD2. CDR3 length: 17 amino acids. The V and J ends lost 1 base and 6 bases, in that order; junction bases with no gene match: 9. Germline CDR1 reads MGHDK; CDR2 reads SYGVNS. The CDR3: CASSEFGGRAKAGELFF. The DNA for the CDR3 is TGTGCCAGCAGTGAATTCGGCGGGAGGGCCAAGGCCGGGGAGCTGTTTTTT. The full variable domain, with the rest looked up from reference TRBV25-1 and TRBJ2-2, is EADIYQTPRYLVIGTGKKITLECSQTMGHDKMYWYQQDPGMELHLIHYSYGVNSTEKGDLSSESTVSRIRTEHFPLTLESARPSHTSQYLCASSEFGGRAKAGELFFGEGSRLTVL.